This entry lists 21 T cell receptor beta chains sequenced from one sample in a study of T cell responses to AZD1222 COVID-19 vaccine. Sequencing was performed with immunoSEQ multiplex PCR; in TCRdb, only in-frame clones are kept and a portion is missing. The top ten hold 4.5% to 6% of the sample, which has over 150,000 clones, 85% to 90% seen once. This specimen consisted of peripheral blood, obtained on day 0 of MenACWY control vaccination. The receptors stem from an adult in good health.

CDR3: CASSTGGSGYGYTF. CDR3 nucleotide sequence: TGTGCCAGCTCAACAGGGGGCAGTGGCTATGGCTACACCTTC. The chain links TRBV18 to TRBJ1-2, with 9 bases lining up with TRBD1. CDR1 and CDR2 (germline): KGHSH, LQKENI. Trimming cost V 5 bases and J 4 bases; bases outside gene matches: 5. CDR3 length: 14 residues.

The V call is TRBV27, the J call TRBJ1-4; a weak D match, TRBD1 (6 bases). The CDR3 consists of 15 residues. CDR1 and CDR2 (germline): MNHEY, SMNVEV (reference sequence). V was trimmed by 4 bases and J by 7 bases, leaving 16 bases between them. Written as DNA, the CDR3 is TGTGCCAGCAGTTCCTCGGTCAGGGGTAGTGAAAAACTGTTTTTT. Protein: CASSSSVRGSEKLFF. The complete variable domain, with remaining parts taken from reference TRBV27 and TRBJ1-4, reads EAQVTQNPRYLITVTGKKLTVTCSQNMNHEYMSWYRQDPGLGLRQIYYSMNVEVTDKGDVPEGYKVSRKEKRNFPLILESPSPNQTSLYFCASSSSVRGSEKLFFGSGTQLSVL.

J is TRBJ2-3 and V is TRBV29-1; 8 bases agree with TRBD1. The junction had 4 bases not matched to a gene; V was cut back by 6 bases and J by 2 bases. The CDR3 contains 13 residues. CDR1 is SQVTM, CDR2 ANQGSEA, per germline. Written as DNA, the CDR3 is TGCAGCGTGAGACAGGGGCTCACAGATACGCAGTATTTT. Translation: CSVRQGLTDTQYF.

This chain links TRBV10-3 with TRBJ2-5; D might be TRBD1 (6 bases). Trimming took 4 bases from V and 4 from J, leaving 13 bases between them. Germline CDR1 and CDR2: ENHRY and SYGVKD. The length of the CDR3 is 14 residues. CDR3 residues: CAISVYQGSETQYF. CDR3 nucleotides: TGTGCCATCAGTGTTTATCAGGGGTCAGAGACCCAGTACTTC.

V usage is TRBV27 and J usage is TRBJ2-2; D gene uncertain. The germline V and J ends were trimmed by 4 bases and 1 base, with 13 bases remaining between them. The CDR3 consists of 16 residues. Germline CDR1 MNHEY, CDR2 SMNVEV (reference sequence). The CDR3 DNA sequence: TGTGCCAGCAGTTCCCCCGAGACTGTGAACACCGGGGAGCTGTTTTTT. It is translated as CASSSPETVNTGELFF.

The chain couples TRBV5-1 to TRBJ2-2; 10 nucleotides align to TRBD2. V trimming: 5 bases; J trimming: 6 bases; junction bases outside the gene matches: 7. The germline V gene encodes CDR1 SGHRS and CDR2 YFSETQ. This CDR3 contains 15 residues. The CDR3 protein is CASSLLAGVAGELFF. CDR3 in DNA: TGCGCCAGCAGTCTCCTAGCGGGAGTAGCCGGGGAGCTGTTTTTT.

This rearrangement joins TRBV25-1 to TRBJ2-2, with unresolved D. The V gene's germline CDR1 is MGHDK and CDR2 SYGVNS. The CDR3 is made up of 13 amino acids. V lost 6 bases, J lost 1 base, and 6 bases lay in between. CDR3 loop: CASSHQNTGELFF. The CDR3, as DNA: TGTGCCAGCAGCCACCAGAACACCGGGGAGCTGTTTTTT. The full variable domain, in which reference TRBV25-1 and TRBJ2-2 provide the parts outside the CDR3, is EADIYQTPRYLVIGTGKKITLECSQTMGHDKMYWYQQDPGMELHLIHYSYGVNSTEKGDLSSESTVSRIRTEHFPLTLESARPSHTSQYLCASSHQNTGELFFGEGSRLTVL.

The chain uses TRBV29-1 and TRBJ1-5, with a possible D match to TRBD1 (5 bases). There are 14 residues in the CDR3. The germline CDR1 and CDR2 sequences are SQVTM and ANQGSEA. V lost 4 bases, J lost 7 bases, and 17 bases lay in between. CDR3 sequence: CSVVLGGRRQPQHF. Here the CDR3 DNA reads TGCAGCGTTGTTTTGGGGGGTCGGAGGCAGCCCCAGCATTTT.

Written as DNA, the CDR3 is TGTGCCAGCAGCACAGGCTCGATGAATGGCTACACCTTC. Translated: CASSTGSMNGYTF. The genes are TRBV11-3 and TRBJ1-2, with D possibly being TRBD1 (5 bases). Deletions cut 5 bases from V and 6 bases from J, with 13 bases between. This CDR3 is 13 amino acids long. Germline V gene lookup returns CDR1 SGHNT and CDR2 YENEEA.

The V gene is TRBV2, the J gene TRBJ1-5; D is ambiguous. The V and J ends lost 1 base and 7 bases respectively, with 8 bases between them. CDR1 SNHLY and CDR2 FYNNEI come from the germline V gene. This CDR3 is 13 amino acids long. The CDR3 DNA follows: TGTGCCAGCAGTGAAGACAGAGGACAGCCCCAGCATTTT. This gives the protein CASSEDRGQPQHF.

The chain joins TRBV30 to TRBJ2-3; the D is unclear. The CDR3 covers 12 residues. Germline CDR1 reads GTSNPN; CDR2 reads SVGIG (reference sequence). Trimming took 0 bases from V and 4 from J, leaving 5 bases between them. CDR3 region: CAWSVTADTQYF. DNA for the CDR3: TGTGCCTGGAGTGTGACGGCAGATACGCAGTATTTT.

V gene TRBV6-5 combines with J gene TRBJ1-5; possibly TRBD1 for D (6 bases). Per the germline V gene, CDR1 is MNHEY and CDR2 is SVGAGI. Trimming left V 4 bases short and J 3 bases short, with 16 bases between. This CDR3 contains 16 residues. For the CDR3, the DNA is TGTGCCAGCAGTTCTTTCCTCGGGACAATCAATCAGCCCCAGCATTTT. It yields the protein CASSSFLGTINQPQHF.

The rearrangement joins TRBV7-2 to TRBJ2-7; D is unclear. Per the germline V gene, CDR1 is SGHTA and CDR2 is FQGNSA. The CDR3 consists of 14 residues. With 3 bases removed from V and 2 bases from J, the gap between germline ends came to 11 bases. For the CDR3, the DNA is TGTGCCAGCAGCTTTGACGGAACTGCCTACGAGCAGTACTTC. It codes for CASSFDGTAYEQYF. The variable domain in full, completed from reference TRBV7-2 and TRBJ2-7, reads GAGVSQSPSNKVTEKGKDVELRCDPISGHTALYWYRQSLGQGLEFLIYFQGNSAPDKSGLPSDRFSAERTGGSVSTLTIQRTQQEDSAVYLCASSFDGTAYEQYFGPGTRLTVT.

The chain links TRBV7-9 to TRBJ1-1; D possibly corresponds to TRBD1 (5 bases). CDR1 and CDR2 from the germline V gene are SEHNR and FQNEAQ (reference sequence). This CDR3 is built from 18 residues. Deletions cut 2 bases from V and 1 base from J, with 20 bases between. The CDR3 nucleotides are TGTGCCAGCAGCTTAACCCCGCAAAGGACAAGGCCGAACACTGAAGCTTTCTTT. Translation: CASSLTPQRTRPNTEAFF.

V is TRBV19 and J is TRBJ1-6; 9 positions match TRBD1. Per germline, CDR1 LNHDA and CDR2 SQIVND (reference sequence). The CDR3 has 16 amino acids. V shed 5 bases, J shed 10 bases, and the junction held 12 bases outside the gene matches. Here the CDR3 DNA reads TGTGCCAGTAGTGCGTCCGGGACAGGGAACCCCTCACCCCTCCACTTT. Residues: CASSASGTGNPSPLHF. Full variable domain (outside the CDR3, taken from reference TRBV19 and TRBJ1-6): DGGITQSPKYLFRKEGQNVTLSCEQNLNHDAMYWYRQDPGQGLRLIYYSQIVNDFQKGDIAEGYSVSREKKESFPLTVTSAQKNPTAFYLCASSASGTGNPSPLHFGNGTRLTVT.

V usage is TRBV7-9 and J usage is TRBJ2-7; the match to TRBD1 covers 9 bases. The J segment lost 3 bases and the V segment lost 6 bases, leaving 6 bases of the junction unmatched. Germline V gene lookup returns CDR1 SEHNR and CDR2 FQNEAQ (reference sequence). CDR3 size: 14 residues. CDR3 coding DNA: TGTGCCAGCAGACCGTGGGACAGGGACTACGAGCAGTACTTC. Protein product: CASRPWDRDYEQYF.

The table lists this clone with a count of one. This rearrangement joins TRBV2 to TRBJ1-2; D is undetermined. This CDR3 contains 13 residues. Germline lookup yields CDR1 SNHLY and CDR2 FYNNEI. Trimming stripped 4 bases from V and 4 bases from J, with 10 bases between. This CDR3 is CASSGVLRYGYTF. In DNA form, the CDR3 reads TGTGCCAGCAGTGGGGTCCTCCGCTATGGCTACACCTTC.

The genes are TRBV18 and TRBJ1-2, with a weak D call TRBD1 (5 bases). Trimming removed 2 bases at V and 7 bases at J, with 17 bases between. Per the germline V gene, CDR1 is KGHSH and CDR2 is LQKENI. The CDR3 loop spans 15 amino acids. CDR3 sequence (DNA): TGTGCCAGCTCACCAGAACGGCAGGGCGGACGTGGCTACACCTTC. Protein: CASSPERQGGRGYTF.

The chain joins TRBV7-2 to TRBJ2-7, with D hard to call. This CDR3 has 13 residues. Looked up from germline, CDR1 is SGHTA and CDR2 is FQGNSA. Trimming took off 2 bases at V and 5 bases at J, with 10 bases between the two ends. CDR3 loop: CASSLIGGNEQYF. CDR3 nucleotides: TGTGCCAGCAGCTTAATCGGTGGCAACGAGCAGTACTTC.

This chain connects TRBV11-3 to TRBJ2-7, with unresolved D. Germline values: CDR1 SGHNT, CDR2 YENEEA. The V and J ends lost 1 base and 0 bases respectively, with 7 bases between them. The CDR3 contains 14 residues. The CDR3 loop is CASSLVAGSYEQYF. The CDR3 nucleotides are TGTGCCAGCAGCTTAGTAGCAGGCTCCTACGAGCAGTACTTC. Full variable domain (missing parts from reference TRBV11-3 and TRBJ2-7): EAGVVQSPRYKIIEKKQPVAFWCNPISGHNTLYWYLQNLGQGPELLIRYENEEAVDDSQLPKDRFSAERLKGVDSTLKIQPAELGDSAVYLCASSLVAGSYEQYFGPGTRLTVT.

The chain links TRBV27 to TRBJ1-2; 7 bases are a match to TRBD1. The CDR3 is made up of 15 amino acids. After removal of 0 bases from V and 4 bases from J, the junction contained 5 bases not matched to a gene. Germline-derived CDR1 and CDR2 are MNHEY and SMNVEV (reference sequence). The CDR3 coding sequence is TGTGCCAGCAGTTTATCCGGGCCAGGGGGCTATGGCTACACCTTC. It encodes CASSLSGPGGYGYTF.